The sequence of this T cell receptor (beta chain) was determined in a study of naive and memory T cell subsets (dated 2017 in TCRdb). Looking at the study overall: The study applied an open-source, UMI-based TCR alpha and beta sequencing pipeline to sorted naive and memory peripheral blood T cell subsets. The functional CMV T cell responses agreed completely with IgG serology results. RNA was DNase-treated and reverse transcribed with TCR constant-region primers, mostly using SuperScript III.

The CDR3 runs 14 amino acids, cysteine and phenylalanine included. The entry retains the CDR3 DNA only, 42 bases that are in frame from base 1. Trimming costs V 3 bases and J 9 bases, and their ends lie 15 bases apart. About this clonotype: Which antigen it targets is not known. No much larger clone exists at a distance of one base, and base qualities are not known.

The library was prepared using UMI-ligation and nested PCR. To cover both TRBC1 and TRBC2, the beta constant-region primer consisted of an equimolar mix of two oligonucleotides. The ligated cDNA went through four rounds of PCR with nested alpha and beta constant-region primers together with the SP2 primer. A single-stranded oligonucleotide containing the SP2 primer and a 12-nucleotide UMI was joined to the 3' end of the cDNA by T4 RNA ligase 1. Incubation of the ligation reaction was carried out at 16 degrees C for roughly 18-24 hours. PCR2 was usually performed as a SYBR Green qPCR and halted at a preset threshold so that over-amplification would not occur. Apart from the first purification, every purification step used Agencourt AMPure XP magnetic beads. Libraries were quantified by Qubit and checked on a TapeStation, where a main peak was expected near 650 bp. Pooled libraries were sequenced on an Illumina MiSeq using v2 2x251 paired-end kits, and typically roughly 0.85-2.1 million reads were obtained per sample. Each sample was pooled at 3.5 to 4 nM, and roughly 4.5-7.5% PhiX was included to help cluster recognition. Regarding the original processing steps: FASTQ reads processed by Demultiplexor were assigned V and J genes by Decombinator through tag matching that tolerated a single base-pair mismatch. UMIs were used by Collapsinator to correct both sequencing errors and frequency errors arising from PCR heterogeneity. TCRs were translated and CDR3s were extracted from the conserved cysteine to the FGXG phenylalanine by CDR3Translator, with non-productive sequences being flagged. Gini, Shannon entropy and inverse Simpson indices were computed after subsampling the repertoires to the same number of UMI-defined TCRs. Within the linear range, a power law was fitted to clonotype abundance distributions using maximum likelihood. When run on a single naive CD8 sample, MIGEC and the pipeline yielded similar UMI counts, similar unique TCR numbers and similar clonal distributions. One analysis removed from the naive repertoire any naive TCRs that were also found in any memory subset from the same donor. The repertoires were searched for about 7,300 CMV-associated CDR3 sequences that had been compiled from VDJdb and a published dataset. Using fastp trimming at Q25 and MiXCR clonotype assembly, TCRdb reanalyzed the public sequencing data and kept in-frame beta chains. Each record represents a unique CDR3 protein, reported with the most common genes and DNA among its rows. TCRdb, not the original authors, processed these V and J calls. This sample has more than 95,000 distinct CDR3 sequences in its table, and about 14% of those were observed once. The ten largest clones add up to approximately 2.8% of the sample.

From the second PCR step on, the TCR alpha and beta chain libraries were amplified in separate reactions. CMV status of each donor was established by measuring IFNgamma production from CD4+ T cells after fresh PBMCs were stimulated overnight with CMV viral lysate. CD4 T cells were positively selected with Miltenyi beads, followed by positive selection of CD8 T cells from the CD4-negative fraction. Cells were stained for CD3, CD4, CD8, CD45RA, CD27 and a live/dead dye and were sorted on a BD Aria II into four subsets based on CD45RA and CD27. Blood came from three healthy volunteers, each fractionated into CD4 and CD8 T cells and then into four differentiation subsets. Around 130 ml of peripheral blood was taken from each donor, and PBMC were separated by density-gradient centrifugation on Ficoll-Paque PLUS. Sorted cells were lysed in RLT buffer, after which RNA was extracted using a Qiagen RNeasy kit and stored at -80 degrees C.

Overall results and qualifications from the work: Naive repertoires, especially CD8, contained a few larger clonotypes, possibly memory cells re-expressing CD45RA. A clonotype was defined as a single alpha or beta chain sequence rather than as a paired alpha/beta receptor. Once error correction was done, more than 90% of naive TCR sequences showed up just once, which made the naive abundance distributions much steeper than those of the memory subsets. RNA-based TCR counts may be influenced by expression changes linked to T cell activation and differentiation. The repertoire findings for the naive and memory subsets could not be validated against a ground truth because none was available. TCR abundance followed a power law with an exponent that was different for naive and memory subsets but consistent across the three individuals. In both CD4 and CD8 cells, a rise in Gini index and a fall in Shannon and inverse Simpson diversity were observed from naive through CM, EM and EMRA.

The sequence was collected from a human donor in good health. The chain employs TRBV12-3 or TRBV12-4 and TRBJ2-1; no confident D gene assignment can be made. The sample consisted of naive CD8+ T cells from blood. What this sample's cell subset or site label stands for: naive T cells, CD45RA high CD27+. The CDR3 in this case is CASSFSARSTEQFF. The sequenced DNA is TGTGCCAGCAGTTTTTCTGCTAGAAGCACTGAGCAGTTCTTC.